One sample yielded the 2 T cell receptor beta chains listed below, sequenced in a study of shared clonotypes between healthy human individuals. TCRdb's table, derived via immunoSEQ multiplex PCR, lists solely in-frame clones and lacks some. The sample holds some 2,000,000 clones, roughly 94% seen once. The source material was naive CD4+ T cells sorted from blood. This sample's subset: CD45RA+ positively selected. These TCRs come from a man aged 18 to 29 in good health.

The chain carries TRBV19 and TRBJ1-5, with 7 bases identical to TRBD1. Germline CDR1 is LNHDA and CDR2 is SQIVND (reference sequence). This CDR3 region has 13 residues. V shed 5 bases and J 4 bases; nucleotides not matched to a gene: 2. The CDR3 DNA follows: TGTGCCAGTAGTCAGGACAGGAATCAGCCCCAGCATTTT. Translation: CASSQDRNQPQHF. Together with reference TRBV19 and TRBJ1-5, the CDR3 gives the full variable domain: DGGITQSPKYLFRKEGQNVTLSCEQNLNHDAMYWYRQDPGQGLRLIYYSQIVNDFQKGDIAEGYSVSREKKESFPLTVTSAQKNPTAFYLCASSQDRNQPQHFGDGTRLSIL.

V usage is TRBV6-5 and J usage is TRBJ1-1; perhaps TRBD1 as D (6 bases). Trimming shortened V by 4 bases and J by 6 bases, and 12 bases separated the two germline ends. CDR3 length: 13 residues. Per germline, CDR1 MNHEY and CDR2 SVGAGI. The CDR3 DNA sequence: TGTGCCAGCAGTTTTCAGGGGAGGTCTGAAGCTTTCTTT. This gives the protein CASSFQGRSEAFF.